This T cell receptor beta chain was found in a study of cytomegalovirus exposure and HLA in healthy donors. V shed 10 bases, J shed 7 bases, and the junction held 7 bases outside the gene matches. CDR1 MNHEY and CDR2 SMNVEV come from the germline V gene (reference sequence). The CDR3 length is 12 residues. 60 Vbeta and 13 Jbeta primers were used in PCR. Produced via immunoSEQ multiplex PCR; TCRdb's table is partial and in-frame only. The table shows 150,000 to 200,000 clones, with around two thirds occurring only once. The sequence was collected from a man aged 30-40 years in good health and CMV-seropositive. This chain uses TRBV27 with TRBJ2-1, with TRBD1 matching 7 bases. Sequencing was performed on PBMCs. Written as DNA, the CDR3 is TGTGCCACAGCTGAGGGGGCGAATGAGCAGTTCTTC. Its translation: CATAEGANEQFF.